A selection of T cell receptor beta chains follows, all from one sample in a study of OX40 agonist ivuxolimab in advanced cancers. Data came from immunoSEQ multiplex PCR; TCRdb stores just in-frame clones and leaves some out. In the table there are more than 30,000 clones, under 85% of which are singletons. Material: CD4+ or CD8+ T cells sorted from blood, obtained in a trial of the OX40 agonist ivuxolimab. These receptors all come from an adult with an advanced solid tumor such as melanoma, head and neck, liver or kidney cancer. The CDR3 runs from the conserved cysteine through the conserved F or W. D genes are given only for firm matches. The size field is filled for only some rows; it gives once, few, many or a size class.

>12|TRBJ2-7|.|.|TRBV18
CASSPSSYEQYF
TGTGCCAGCTCACCCAGCTCCTACGAGCAGTACTTC
>13|TRBJ1-2|.|.|TRBV5-4
CASSLDSREGYTF
TGTGCCAGCAGCTTAGACAGTCGGGAGGGCTACACCTTC
>14|TRBJ1-2|medium-sized|TRBD1|TRBV7-9
CASSMTGGNYGYTF
TGTGCCAGCAGCATGACAGGGGGCAACTATGGCTACACCTTC
>15|TRBJ1-1|few|.|TRBV6-5
CASSPTFGGDTEAFF
TGTGCCAGCAGTCCAACTTTTGGGGGGGACACTGAAGCTTTCTTT
>15|TRBJ2-2|.|.|TRBV7-3
CASSLGAFHTGELFF
TGTGCCAGCAGCTTAGGGGCTTTTCACACCGGGGAGCTGTTTTTT
>16|TRBJ2-1|.|.|TRBV11-3
CASSLRGHTHTNEQFF
TGTGCCAGCAGCTTAAGGGGACACACACACACGAATGAGCAGTTCTTC
>14|TRBJ1-6|.|.|TRBV7-9
CASSLGGVNSPLHF
TGTGCCAGCAGCTTAGGAGGAGTTAATTCACCCCTCCACTTT
>14|TRBJ2-7|few|TRBD1|TRBV6-5
CASSYSRDREEKYF
TGTGCCAGCAGTTACTCCCGGGACAGGGAGGAGAAGTACTTC
>16|TRBJ1-1|.|TRBD1|TRBV6-6
CASTRGQGGMNTEAFF
TGTGCCAGCACCAGAGGACAGGGGGGGATGAACACTGAAGCTTTCTTT
>13|TRBJ2-1|.|.|TRBV9
CASSVGLHNEQFF
TGTGCCAGCAGCGTAGGGCTACACAATGAGCAGTTCTTC
>14|TRBJ2-7|.|.|TRBV7-3
CASSEGRNSYEQYF
TGTGCCAGCAGCGAGGGACGGAACTCCTACGAGCAGTACTTC
>17|TRBJ2-3|.|TRBD1|TRBV19
CASSIDHGTGSTDTQYF
TGTGCCAGTAGTATAGATCATGGGACAGGATCCACAGATACGCAGTATTTT
>15|TRBJ1-5|.|.|TRBV27
CASSLRQIGNQPQHF
TGTGCCAGCAGTCTGCGACAGATTGGGAATCAGCCCCAGCATTTT
>17|TRBJ1-1|.|.|TRBV28
CASSRTRDGYLNTEAFF
TGTGCCAGCAGCCGCACCCGGGACGGATATCTGAACACTGAAGCTTTCTTT
>15|TRBJ2-1|few|.|TRBV5-1
CASSLLLSSYNEQFF
TGCGCCAGCAGCTTATTACTGTCCTCCTACAATGAGCAGTTCTTC
>15|TRBJ2-5|.|.|TRBV5-1
CASSVGLVSEETQYF
TGCGCCAGCAGCGTCGGTTTGGTATCGGAGGAGACCCAGTACTTC
>13|TRBJ1-1|few|.|TRBV11-3
CASSLDQKGDAFF
TGTGCCAGCAGCTTAGATCAAAAAGGGGACGCTTTCTTT
>12|TRBJ1-1|once|.|TRBV11-2
CASSLNGNEAFF
TGTGCCAGCAGCTTAAACGGGAATGAAGCTTTCTTT
>15|TRBJ1-5|.|TRBD1|TRBV7-2
CASSLGQGYYQPQHF
TGTGCCAGCAGCCTCGGACAGGGCTATTATCAGCCCCAGCATTTT
>16|TRBJ2-7|once|TRBD2|TRBV5-1
CASSPGTSGASYEQYF
TGCGCCAGCAGCCCGGGGACTAGCGGGGCGTCCTACGAGCAGTACTTC
>17|TRBJ2-4|.|.|TRBV9
CASSDPVGQLAKNIQYF
TGTGCCAGCAGCGACCCGGTTGGACAGCTAGCCAAAAACATTCAGTACTTC
>13|TRBJ1-2|few|.|TRBV2
CASSGNTAGGYTF
TGTGCCAGCAGTGGAAACACGGCTGGGGGCTACACCTTC
>17|TRBJ1-4|.|.|TRBV7-6
CASSYKPKQATNEKLFF
TGTGCCAGCAGCTATAAACCGAAACAGGCAACTAATGAAAAACTGTTTTTT
>14|TRBJ2-2|.|.|TRBV5-4
CASSLAQNTGELFF
TGTGCCAGCAGCTTGGCGCAGAACACCGGGGAGCTGTTTTTT
>16|TRBJ2-3|.|.|TRBV6-1
CASSEASGGSTDTQYF
TGTGCCAGCAGTGAAGCATCTGGCGGCTCGACAGATACGCAGTATTTT
>15|TRBJ2-1|few|.|TRBV6-5
CASRLSTGASSEQFF
TGTGCCAGCAGACTCTCTACCGGGGCTAGCTCTGAGCAGTTCTTC
>11|TRBJ2-5|once|.|TRBV12-5
CASGTQETQYF
TGTGCTAGTGGTACCCAAGAGACCCAGTACTTC
>15|TRBJ1-4|.|TRBD1|TRBV7-9
CASSPHRGTNEKLFF
TGTGCCAGCAGCCCCCACAGGGGGACTAATGAAAAACTGTTTTTT
>15|TRBJ2-7|few|TRBD2|TRBV9
CASSVVSGPSYEQYF
TGTGCCAGCAGCGTAGTTAGCGGGCCATCCTACGAGCAGTACTTC
>12|TRBJ1-5|few|.|TRBV30
CAWQGSDQPQHF
TGTGCCTGGCAGGGATCGGATCAGCCCCAGCATTTT
>14|TRBJ1-4|.|.|TRBV18
CASSPLTTNEKLFF
TGTGCCAGCTCACCACTGACAACTAATGAAAAACTGTTTTTT
>15|TRBJ1-6|few|.|TRBV5-1
CASSVGTVNNSPLHF
TGCGCCAGCAGCGTCGGGACGGTGAATAATTCACCCCTCCACTTT
>15|TRBJ2-1|.|TRBD1|TRBV18
CASSPPGQGGYEQFF
TGTGCCAGCTCACCTCCGGGACAGGGGGGCTATGAGCAGTTCTTC
>16|TRBJ2-1|few|.|TRBV28
CASSPRGGSSYNEQFF
TGTGCCAGCAGTCCCCGCGGGGGCAGTTCCTACAATGAGCAGTTCTTC
>14|TRBJ2-1|.|.|TRBV5-1
CASRVQLAYNEQFF
TGCGCCAGCAGAGTACAGCTCGCCTACAATGAGCAGTTCTTC